The T cell receptor (beta chain) described here comes from a study of T cell responses to AZD1222 COVID-19 vaccine. Study-level findings and limits: White British donors predominated, females outnumbered males, and clonal diversity was possibly underestimated. Repertoire sampling happened only post peak T cell response.

Second-dose schedules of about 4 or about 12 weeks were combined. Turning to this clone: Its antigen is unknown.

The protocol was immunoSEQ multiplex PCR, while the TCRdb copy is restricted to in-frame clones and leaves out a portion. The sample has 150,000 to 160,000 clones, approximately 91% seen once. Germline V gives CDR1 SGHAT, CDR2 FQNNGV. The CDR3 consists of 13 residues. V dropped 6 bases and J dropped 5; count of bases not matched to a gene: 6. This TCR derives from an adult who received the AZD1222 COVID-19 vaccine. This rearrangement joins TRBV11-2 to TRBJ1-1, with 7 bases that match TRBD1. The source was peripheral blood, collected 28 days after the second AZD1222 dose. The CDR3 here is CASSPNRGTEAFF. DNA for the CDR3: TGTGCCAGCAGTCCTAACAGGGGAACTGAAGCTTTCTTT.